This entry lists 7 T cell receptor beta chains sequenced from one sample in a study of T-cell memory formation after mild COVID-19. TCRdb called the 5' RACE reads again in MiXCR, with one record for every CDR3 protein. The sample includes about 470,000 distinct CDR3 sequences, roughly 25% of them seen just once. Sequencing was carried out using PBMCs or a T cell subset sorted from them (not recorded which). These receptors all stem from an adult woman who had mild COVID-19 (a few samples of this study predate the infection). Cell type and time point are not known.

This clonotype was picked up a small number of times. This CDR3 is CSARSPGTASSTDTQYF. Here the CDR3 DNA reads TGCAGTGCTAGAAGTCCCGGGACAGCCTCTAGCACAGATACGCAGTATTTT. The gene calls are TRBV20-1 and TRBJ2-3; 7 bases are shared with TRBD1. The length of the CDR3 is 17 residues. Trimming at V came to 2 bases and at J to 0 bases, leaving 11 bases not matched to a gene. Germline CDR1 reads DFQATT; CDR2 reads SNEGSKA (reference sequence).

The chain carries TRBV6-1 and TRBJ2-7; 10 bases fit TRBD1. Germline trimming cut 6 bases from V and 2 bases from J; bases unmatched to any gene: 7. Per the germline V gene, CDR1 is MNHNS and CDR2 is SASEGT. The CDR3 covers 15 residues. The chain's CDR3 is CASRFDRGQAYEQYF. The CDR3 nucleotides are TGTGCCAGCAGGTTCGACAGGGGGCAAGCCTACGAGCAGTACTTC.

The gene calls are TRBV7-9 and TRBJ2-3; D call uncertain. This CDR3 has 14 residues. Between the trimmed V and J ends, which lost 3 bases and 2 bases, there was a span of 9 bases. Germline-derived CDR1 and CDR2 are SEHNR and FQNEAQ (reference sequence). The CDR3 region is CASSFPGYTDTQYF. The CDR3 nucleotides are TGTGCCAGCAGCTTCCCCGGGTACACAGATACGCAGTATTTT.

In its sample, this clonotype was seen many times. V usage is TRBV24-1 and J usage is TRBJ1-5, with D perhaps matching TRBD1 (5 bases). Trimming left V 6 bases short and J 0 bases short, with 14 bases between. Germline V CDR1 and CDR2: KGHDR, SFDVKD. This CDR3 has 16 residues. CDR3 protein: CATSFGGLNSNQPQHF. CDR3 in DNA: TGTGCCACCAGTTTCGGGGGATTGAATAGCAATCAGCCCCAGCATTTT.

The V call is TRBV12-3 or TRBV12-4, the J call TRBJ2-7, with TRBD2 as a possible D gene (5 bases). V lost 8 bases and J lost 6, with 14 bases in between. There are 12 residues in the CDR3. Here the CDR3 DNA reads TGTGCCAGCGGACTGATTTCATCCGAGCAGTACTTC. Translated: CASGLISSEQYF.

This clonotype has more than one count but fewer than ten. At one end the junction does not follow the germline gene, possibly because of a read error. The chain is built from TRBV7-9 and TRBJ2-7; D might be TRBD1 or TRBD2, each matching 5 bases. This CDR3 contains 13 residues. Per germline, CDR1 SEHNR and CDR2 FQNEAQ (reference sequence). CDR3 nucleotides: TGTGCCAGCAGCTTAGGGGGGTCCTCCGAGCAGTACTTC. As protein: CASSLGGSSEQYF.

The J gene is TRBJ2-5, the V gene TRBV19; no clear D gene. V was trimmed by 3 bases and J by 2 bases, leaving 16 bases between them. The CDR3 is 16 residues long. The germline V gene has CDR1 LNHDA and CDR2 SQIVND (reference sequence). CDR3 sequence reads: CASSMAPMNWQETQYF. The CDR3 bases are TGTGCCAGTAGTATGGCGCCGATGAACTGGCAAGAGACCCAGTACTTC.